This T cell receptor (beta chain) was identified in a study of tumour-infiltrating T cells in Burkitt lymphoma. The ends were cut back, 6 bases at V and 1 base at J, with 16 bases in the middle. The CDR3 loop spans 15 amino acids. Germline V lookup: CDR1 ENHRY, CDR2 SYGVKD. Clones were sequenced by immunoSEQ multiplex PCR, and TCRdb holds only the in-frame ones, with some missing. The sample includes 45,000 to 60,000 clones, 30% to 40% of them seen just once. The chain is built from TRBV10-3 and TRBJ2-7; perhaps TRBD1 as D (5 bases). This clonotype originated in a human donor with Burkitt lymphoma. Sequenced: tumor tissue. The CDR3 reads CAISLGQGMSYEQYF. In DNA, the CDR3 is TGTGCCATCAGCTTGGGGCAGGGAATGTCCTACGAGCAGTACTTC.